This entry lists 11 T cell receptor beta chains sequenced from one sample in a study of blood T cell repertoires in COVID-19. This table comes from immunoSEQ multiplex PCR, and its TCRdb copy is limited to in-frame clones, with some not included. The repertoire consists of about 340,000 clones, with 65% to 90% occurring once and the leading ten covering around 4.2%. Source material: PBMCs or T cells enriched from blood (not recorded which). The receptors stem from a woman aged 40 to 50 with acute COVID-19.

J is TRBJ1-1 and V is TRBV12-5, with a tentative D call TRBD1 (6 bases). V was shortened by 4 bases and J by 7 bases, with 19 bases between the two germline ends. Germline V CDR1 and CDR2: LGHNT, FRNRAP. CDR3 length: 15 residues. In nucleotides, the CDR3 is TGTGCTAGTGGTTCCATCTCCACAGGGATCAATGAAGCTTTCTTT. This gives the protein CASGSISTGINEAFF.

The rearrangement uses TRBV7-2 and TRBJ1-2; 12 bases are shared with TRBD1. The V gene end was trimmed by 0 bases and the J gene end by 4 bases; junction bases not matched to a gene: 6. Germline V gene sequence: CDR1 SGHTA, CDR2 FQGNSA. This CDR3 has 17 amino acids. The CDR3 protein is CASSLAGTGGAGYGYTF. The CDR3 DNA reads TGTGCCAGCAGCTTAGCCGGGACAGGGGGCGCGGGCTATGGCTACACCTTC.

This chain links TRBV2 with TRBJ2-3, with TRBD1 matching over 7 bases. The CDR3 length is 15 residues. Trimming cost V 4 bases and J 0 bases; bases outside gene matches: 4. Per the germline V gene, CDR1 is SNHLY and CDR2 is FYNNEI. The CDR3 region is CASSGQGTSTDTQYF. In DNA, the CDR3 is TGTGCCAGCAGTGGACAGGGAACTAGCACAGATACGCAGTATTTT.

The chain has TRBV5-4 and TRBJ1-6; D is uncertain. Per germline, CDR1 SGHNT and CDR2 YYREEE (reference sequence). Deletions cut 2 bases from V and 4 bases from J, with 13 bases between. There are 16 residues in the CDR3. CDR3: CASSFGSGIYNSPLHF. The CDR3, as DNA: TGTGCCAGCAGCTTTGGTTCGGGGATTTATAATTCACCCCTCCACTTT.

Regarding this clone: Additional DNA sequences in this sample encode the identical CDR3. The rearrangement joins TRBV5-8 to TRBJ2-7, with 12 positions matching TRBD2. CDR1 is SGHTS, CDR2 YDEGEE, per germline. The CDR3 is 16 amino acids. Trimming removed 3 bases from V and 2 bases from J; junction bases left unmatched: 6. CDR3 loop: CASSSGTSGRAYEQYF. The CDR3 DNA follows: TGTGCCAGCAGCTCGGGGACTAGCGGGCGTGCCTACGAGCAGTACTTC.

The chain couples TRBV18 to TRBJ1-2; no definite D call. Germline-derived CDR1 and CDR2 are KGHSH and LQKENI. V gave up 3 bases and J gave up 8 bases, with 16 bases separating them. This CDR3 is built from 14 residues. The CDR3 DNA is TGTGCCAGCTCACCGGTATCACTGGAGCGCGGCTACACCTTC. It specifies CASSPVSLERGYTF.

The CDR3 DNA reads TGTGCCAGCAGCGCGGGGACAGCAGCTAACTATGGCTACACCTTC. Translating it yields CASSAGTAANYGYTF. The gene calls are TRBV7-9 and TRBJ1-2, with TRBD1 matching 7 bases. V gave up 5 bases and J gave up 0 bases; unmatched junction bases: 6. This CDR3 is 15 amino acids long. CDR1 is SEHNR, CDR2 FQNEAQ, per germline (reference sequence).

The rearrangement uses TRBV19 and TRBJ1-2; no definite D call. Germline V CDR1 and CDR2: LNHDA, SQIVND (reference sequence). V lost 5 bases, J lost 4 bases, and 14 bases lay in between. This CDR3 is 14 amino acids long. The CDR3, as DNA: TGTGCCAGTAGTCCACAAACAGCTTTCTATGGCTACACCTTC. Its translation is CASSPQTAFYGYTF. Complete variable domain (other parts from reference TRBV19 and TRBJ1-2): DGGITQSPKYLFRKEGQNVTLSCEQNLNHDAMYWYRQDPGQGLRLIYYSQIVNDFQKGDIAEGYSVSREKKESFPLTVTSAQKNPTAFYLCASSPQTAFYGYTFGSGTRLTVV.

The rearrangement uses TRBV28 and TRBJ1-4; weak D call: TRBD1 (6 bases). Trimming shortened V by 8 bases and J by 4 bases, and 14 bases separated the two germline ends. The CDR3 has 14 amino acids. CDR1 is MDHEN and CDR2 is SYDVKM in the germline V gene. The DNA for the CDR3 is TGTGCCAGCCGCCGGGACAACCATAATGAAAAACTGTTTTTT. Its translation: CASRRDNHNEKLFF. The full variable domain, rest sourced from reference TRBV28 and TRBJ1-4, is DVKVTQSSRYLVKRTGEKVFLECVQDMDHENMFWYRQDPGLGLRLIYFSYDVKMKEKGDIPEGYSVSREKKERFSLILESASTNQTSMYLCASRRDNHNEKLFFGSGTQLSVL.

This chain links TRBV28 with TRBJ1-5; D gene unclear. The V gene lost 5 bases and the J gene lost 2 bases, with 13 bases spanning the gap. Germline CDR1 is MDHEN and CDR2 is SYDVKM. This CDR3 comprises 15 residues. CDR3: CASSLGSLGNQPQHF. The CDR3 nucleotides are TGTGCCAGCAGTCTAGGCTCCCTGGGCAATCAGCCCCAGCATTTT.

This chain joins TRBV2 and TRBJ1-1; D is unresolved. V lost 4 bases to trimming and J lost 4 bases, with 13 bases between them. The CDR3 runs 14 residues. CDR1 SNHLY and CDR2 FYNNEI come from the germline V gene. CDR3 loop: CASSVAAASTEAFF. CDR3 DNA: TGTGCCAGCAGTGTCGCCGCCGCGAGCACTGAAGCTTTCTTT.